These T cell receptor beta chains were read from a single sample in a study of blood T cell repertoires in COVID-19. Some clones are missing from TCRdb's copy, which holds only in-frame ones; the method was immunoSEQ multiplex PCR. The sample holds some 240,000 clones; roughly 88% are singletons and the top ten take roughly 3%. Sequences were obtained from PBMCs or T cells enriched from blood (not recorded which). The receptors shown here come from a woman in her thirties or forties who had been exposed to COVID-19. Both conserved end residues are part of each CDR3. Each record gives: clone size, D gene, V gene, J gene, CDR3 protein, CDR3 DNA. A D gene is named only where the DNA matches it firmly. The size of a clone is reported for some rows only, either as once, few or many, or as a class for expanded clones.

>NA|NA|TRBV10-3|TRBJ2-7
CAISRVQVLSYEQYF
TGTGCCATCAGTCGGGTACAGGTGCTCTCCTACGAGCAGTACTTC
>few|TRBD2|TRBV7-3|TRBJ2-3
CASSLIGTSGTDTQYF
TGTGCCAGCAGCTTAATCGGGACTAGCGGCACAGATACGCAGTATTTT
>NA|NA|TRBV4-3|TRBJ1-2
CASSQETGNYGYTF
TGCGCCAGCAGCCAAGAAACGGGGAACTATGGCTACACCTTC
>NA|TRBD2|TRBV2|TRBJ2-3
CASRAGTSGGNTQYF
TGTGCCAGCAGGGCTGGGACTAGCGGGGGGAATACGCAGTATTTT
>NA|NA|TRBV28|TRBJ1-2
CASRLGGANYGYTF
TGTGCCAGCAGGCTAGGGGGAGCTAACTATGGCTACACCTTC
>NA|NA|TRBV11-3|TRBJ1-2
CASSLDRKGTSGYTF
TGTGCCAGCAGCTTAGATCGGAAGGGGACAAGTGGCTACACCTTC
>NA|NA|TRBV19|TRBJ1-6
CASSTGPRGSPLHF
TGTGCCAGTAGTACCGGACCAAGGGGTTCACCCCTCCACTTT
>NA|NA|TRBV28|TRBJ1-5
CASSFSTNNQPQHF
TGTGCCAGCAGTTTCTCGACAAATAATCAGCCCCAGCATTTT
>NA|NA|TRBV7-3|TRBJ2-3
CASSLVPAGTDTQYF
TGTGCCAGCAGCTTAGTACCCGCCGGTACAGATACGCAGTATTTT
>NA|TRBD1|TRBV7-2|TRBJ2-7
CASSTRDRAAEQYF
TGTGCCAGCAGCACCCGGGACAGGGCAGCCGAGCAGTACTTC
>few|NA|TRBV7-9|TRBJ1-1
CASTTLGSSEAFF
TGTGCCAGCACCACGCTGGGGAGTAGTGAAGCTTTCTTT
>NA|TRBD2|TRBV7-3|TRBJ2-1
CASSLKGSGSRGYNEQFF
TGTGCCAGCAGCTTAAAGGGTAGCGGGTCTCGGGGGTACAATGAGCAGTTCTTC
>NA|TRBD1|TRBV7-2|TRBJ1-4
CASSSGTDEKLFF
TGTGCCAGCAGCTCTGGGACAGATGAAAAACTGTTTTTT
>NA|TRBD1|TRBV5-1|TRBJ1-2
CASSRDREVGYTF
TGCGCCAGCAGCCGGGACAGGGAAGTGGGCTACACCTTC
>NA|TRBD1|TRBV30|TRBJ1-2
CAWSPGTDYGYTF
TGTGCCTGGAGTCCAGGGACAGACTATGGCTACACCTTC
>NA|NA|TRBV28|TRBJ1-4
CASSLSGFRKLFF
TGTGCCAGCAGTTTATCAGGGTTTCGAAAACTGTTTTTT
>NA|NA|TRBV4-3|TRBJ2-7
CASSQDKSGGSRGEQYF
TGCGCCAGCAGCCAGGACAAGAGCGGCGGATCAAGGGGGGAGCAGTACTTC
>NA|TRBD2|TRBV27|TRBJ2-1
CASSPTSGSHNEQFF
TGTGCCAGCAGCCCGACTAGCGGGAGTCACAATGAGCAGTTCTTC
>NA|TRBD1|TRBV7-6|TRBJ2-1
CASSLDLGTGADEQFF
TGTGCCAGCAGCTTAGATTTAGGGACAGGGGCAGATGAGCAGTTCTTC
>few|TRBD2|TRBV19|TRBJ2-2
CASKTGTSGRAVITGELFF
TGTGCCAGTAAAACCGGGACTAGCGGGAGGGCCGTAATCACCGGGGAGCTGTTTTTT
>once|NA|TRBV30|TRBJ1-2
CAWIRQGRFYGYTF
TGTGCCTGGATCCGGCAGGGCAGGTTCTATGGCTACACCTTC
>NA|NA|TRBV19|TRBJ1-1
CASSISRDTEAFF
TGTGCCAGTAGTATATCCAGGGACACTGAAGCTTTCTTT
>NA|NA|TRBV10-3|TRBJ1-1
CAISESIGVGTEAFF
TGTGCCATCAGTGAGTCGATAGGGGTAGGCACTGAAGCTTTCTTT
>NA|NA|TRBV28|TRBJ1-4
CASSLGGATNEKLFF
TGTGCCAGCAGTTTAGGGGGGGCCACTAATGAAAAACTGTTTTTT
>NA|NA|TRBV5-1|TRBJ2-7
CASSLIGSSYEQYF
TGCGCCAGCAGCTTGATCGGGAGCTCCTACGAGCAGTACTTC
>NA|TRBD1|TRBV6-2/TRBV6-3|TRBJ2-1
CASSLTTGGLDYNEQFF
TGTGCCAGCAGCCTAACAACAGGGGGCTTAGATTACAATGAGCAGTTCTTC
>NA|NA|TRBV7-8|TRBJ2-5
CASSFVGASAETQYF
TGTGCCAGCAGCTTTGTCGGAGCTAGCGCAGAGACCCAGTACTTC
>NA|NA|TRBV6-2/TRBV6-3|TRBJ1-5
CASSFTGHQPQHF
TGTGCCAGCAGCTTTACAGGGCATCAGCCCCAGCATTTT
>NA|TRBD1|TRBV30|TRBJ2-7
CAYNRGTTYEQYF
TGTGCCTACAACAGGGGTACCACCTACGAGCAGTACTTC
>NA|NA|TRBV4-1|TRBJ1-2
CASSQAGIYGYTF
TGCGCCAGCAGCCAAGCAGGAATCTATGGCTACACCTTC
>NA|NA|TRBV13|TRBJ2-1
CASSLKGNNEQFF
TGTGCCAGCAGCTTAAAGGGGAACAATGAGCAGTTCTTC
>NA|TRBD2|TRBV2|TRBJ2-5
CASGGGMYQETQYF
TGTGCCAGCGGCGGGGGAATGTACCAAGAGACCCAGTACTTC
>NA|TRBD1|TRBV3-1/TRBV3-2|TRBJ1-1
CASRLQGAVEAFF
TGTGCCAGCAGATTACAGGGGGCGGTTGAAGCTTTCTTT
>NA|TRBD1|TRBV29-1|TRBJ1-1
CSVELPQGTEAFF
TGCAGCGTGGAGTTACCACAGGGGACTGAAGCTTTCTTT
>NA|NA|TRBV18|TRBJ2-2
CASSPTRVDQHGELFF
TGTGCCAGCTCACCAACCAGGGTAGATCAACACGGGGAGCTGTTTTTT
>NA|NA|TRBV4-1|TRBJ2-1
CASSQRIQGSHEQFF
TGCGCCAGCAGCCAAAGAATTCAGGGGTCCCATGAGCAGTTCTTC
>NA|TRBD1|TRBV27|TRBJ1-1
CASSLAGQGAGTEAFF
TGTGCCAGCAGCCTAGCAGGACAGGGGGCTGGGACTGAAGCTTTCTTT
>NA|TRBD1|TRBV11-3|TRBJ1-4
CASSTRTGVREKLFF
TGTGCCAGCAGCACACGGACAGGGGTACGCGAAAAACTGTTTTTT
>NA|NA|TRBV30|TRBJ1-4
CAWRGRGSDIMKEKLFF
TGTGCCTGGCGGGGAAGGGGGAGTGATATAATGAAGGAAAAACTGTTTTTT
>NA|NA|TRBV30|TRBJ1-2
CAWRHRESNYGYTF
TGTGCCTGGAGGCACAGGGAAAGTAACTATGGCTACACCTTC